Here is one T cell receptor (beta chain) with its context. Each CDR3 protein gets one entry after TCRdb re-called the RACE reads with MiXCR. The sample has about 140,000 distinct CDR3 sequences, approximately 12% seen once. This sample was included in a study of human T cells and chemical hapten exposure. The overall study: Sensitization applied 2% DPC to approximately 2 cm by approximately 2 cm of upper inner arm skin.

The time point: patch test 2, 6 weeks after DPC sensitization. As to treatment: therapeutic diphenylcyclopropenone sensitization with weekly scalp DPC. The TCR comes from a woman aged 45-65 years with alopecia areata. Some clones in this sample may be carry-over from other donors' samples. The material sequenced was whole blood, taken in connection with sensitization to the hapten diphenylcyclopropenone (DPC).

CDR3 in amino acids: CAWSGQLGSNQPQHF. CDR3 sequence (DNA): TGTGCCTGGAGCGGACAGTTAGGGAGCAATCAGCCCCAGCATTTT. This sequence joins TRBV30 and TRBJ1-5; D may be TRBD1 (6 bases). CDR3 length: 15 amino acids. Germline CDR1 and CDR2: GTSNPN and SVGIG (reference sequence). Trimming took 3 bases from V and 1 from J, leaving 13 bases between them.